These 18 T cell receptor beta chains were all obtained from the same sample, sequenced in a study of blood T cell repertoires in COVID-19. Method: immunoSEQ multiplex PCR; TCRdb's copy keeps in-frame clones and lacks some. The table shows about 74,000 clones, with about 69% occurring only once. Sequenced sample: peripheral blood. These TCRs come from a man aged 70 or older with acute or convalescent COVID-19.

V and J are TRBV28 and TRBJ2-1, with D perhaps matching TRBD1 (6 bases). The CDR3 is made up of 16 amino acids. The V and J ends lost 2 bases and 2 bases respectively, with 13 bases between them. CDR1 and CDR2 from the germline V gene are MDHEN and SYDVKM. The CDR3 DNA sequence: TGTGCCAGCAGTTTAGGGGGCACCGGCGCCTACAATGAGCAGTTCTTC. The encoded protein is CASSLGGTGAYNEQFF.

The chain combines TRBV29-1 with TRBJ1-1; TRBD1 matches 11 bases. The CDR3 consists of 15 residues. With 1 base clipped from V and 5 bases from J, the junction kept 6 bases outside the gene matches. The germline CDR1 and CDR2 sequences are SQVTM and ANQGSEA. CDR3 in DNA: TGCAGCGTTGAAGGGACAGGGGGCGCGAGGACTGAAGCTTTCTTT. It is translated as CSVEGTGGARTEAFF.

V is TRBV27 and J is TRBJ2-7, with 13 positions matching TRBD2. The CDR3 totals 16 residues. Germline CDR1 is MNHEY and CDR2 is SMNVEV (reference sequence). The junction had 7 bases not matched to a gene; V was cut back by 6 bases and J by 2 bases. DNA for the CDR3: TGTGCCAGCAGCTCCCCGACTAGCGGGAGGCCCTACGAGCAGTACTTC. It codes for CASSSPTSGRPYEQYF.

CDR3 nucleotides: TGTGCCAGCACGGGCGGGAGTAGCACAGATACGCAGTATTTT. Its translation is CASTGGSSTDTQYF. The rearrangement joins TRBV6-6 to TRBJ2-3; 7 nucleotides align to TRBD2. Per the germline V gene, CDR1 is MNHNY and CDR2 is SVGAGI (reference sequence). This CDR3 is built from 14 residues. Trimming removed 7 bases from V and 0 bases from J; junction bases left unmatched: 4.

This clone was counted only a few times. The genes are TRBV27 and TRBJ2-3, with TRBD2 identical over 8 bases. With 6 bases clipped from V and 7 bases from J, the junction kept 9 bases outside the gene matches. The CDR3 has 14 residues. The germline V gene encodes CDR1 MNHEY and CDR2 SMNVEV (reference sequence). The CDR3 here is CASRLAVLPHTQYF. CDR3 nucleotide sequence: TGTGCCAGCAGACTAGCGGTTCTTCCTCATACGCAGTATTTT.

The chain combines TRBV15 with TRBJ2-2; 12 bases are shared with TRBD2. V shed 0 bases and J 8 bases; nucleotides not matched to a gene: 4. CDR1 and CDR2 (germline): LNHNV, YYDKDF (reference sequence). CDR3 length: 16 amino acids. The CDR3 region is CATSRETSGSSGELFF. The CDR3 nucleotides read TGTGCCACCAGCAGAGAGACTAGCGGGAGTAGTGGGGAGCTGTTTTTT.

Notes on this clone: The junction does not match germline at one end; this may be a read error. This chain links TRBV7-7 with TRBJ2-1; 7 bases fit TRBD2. The germline CDR1 and CDR2 sequences are SSHAT and FNYEAQ (reference sequence). CDR3 length equals 16 residues. This CDR3 is CASSLDGSGGLREQFF. The DNA for the CDR3 is TGTGCTAGCAGCTTAGATGGGTCGGGAGGACTTCGTGAGCAGTTCTTC.

The table lists this clone with a few counts. This chain connects TRBV28 to TRBJ1-1; TRBD1 matches at 9 bases. After removal of 5 bases from V and 5 bases from J, the junction contained 6 bases not matched to a gene. CDR1 is MDHEN and CDR2 is SYDVKM in the germline V gene. There are 14 residues in the CDR3. The CDR3 region is CASSTGQGFTEAFF. CDR3 coding DNA: TGTGCCAGCAGTACCGGACAGGGGTTTACTGAAGCTTTCTTT. Variable domain in full (rest from reference TRBV28 and TRBJ1-1): DVKVTQSSRYLVKRTGEKVFLECVQDMDHENMFWYRQDPGLGLRLIYFSYDVKMKEKGDIPEGYSVSREKKERFSLILESASTNQTSMYLCASSTGQGFTEAFFGQGTRLTVV.

CDR3 nucleotides: TGTGCCAGCAGCCCGGGGACAGGACAAGAGACCCAGTACTTC. Translating gives CASSPGTGQETQYF. The chain is built from TRBV11-3 and TRBJ2-5, with TRBD1 matching 8 bases. CDR3 length equals 14 residues. The V segment lost 5 bases and the J segment 2 bases; nucleotides outside the gene matches: 4. Germline-derived CDR1 and CDR2 are SGHNT and YENEEA.

The chain recombines TRBV28 with TRBJ1-6, with 8 nucleotides matching TRBD1. Trimming cost V 4 bases and J 11 bases; bases outside gene matches: 4. The CDR3 spans 13 residues. The germline CDR1 and CDR2 sequences are MDHEN and SYDVKM. CDR3 DNA: TGTGCCAGCAGTTACAGGGGGGCGACACCCCTCCACTTT. Its translation: CASSYRGATPLHF. Drawing the rest from reference TRBV28 and TRBJ1-6, the complete variable domain is DVKVTQSSRYLVKRTGEKVFLECVQDMDHENMFWYRQDPGLGLRLIYFSYDVKMKEKGDIPEGYSVSREKKERFSLILESASTNQTSMYLCASSYRGATPLHFGNGTRLTVT.

The V call is TRBV5-5, the J call TRBJ1-4, with a tentative D call TRBD1 (6 bases). The CDR3 length is 16 residues. Germline lookup yields CDR1 SGHKS and CDR2 YYEKEE (reference sequence). Trimming stripped 5 bases from V and 8 bases from J, with 22 bases between. Written as DNA, the CDR3 is TGTGCCAGCAGACCCCTCGGGGGGGGCCTATGGGAAAAACTGTTTTTT. It specifies CASRPLGGGLWEKLFF.

The rearrangement links TRBV18 to TRBJ2-5, with 13 bases matching TRBD2. Germline CDR1 reads KGHSH; CDR2 reads LQKENI. The V gene end was trimmed by 3 bases and the J gene end by 7 bases; junction bases not matched to a gene: 8. The CDR3 is made up of 16 amino acids. The CDR3 region is CASSPTSGRAHGTQYF. The CDR3 DNA follows: TGTGCCAGCTCACCTACTAGCGGGAGGGCCCATGGGACCCAGTACTTC.

This clone was found a few times. This chain links TRBV19 with TRBJ2-5; 12 bases are shared with TRBD2. Germline CDR1 and CDR2: LNHDA and SQIVND (reference sequence). Losses at the gene ends were 5 bases for V and 7 bases for J; bases not matched to a gene: 5. The CDR3 spans 14 residues. CDR3 in amino acids: CASSAGLAGTTQYF. CDR3 coding DNA: TGTGCCAGTAGTGCCGGACTAGCGGGAACGACCCAGTACTTC.

The V gene is TRBV6-1, the J gene TRBJ2-1; 11 positions agree with TRBD2. CDR1 is MNHNS, CDR2 SASEGT, per germline. V was clipped by 2 bases and J by 9 bases; unmatched bases: 6. The CDR3 has 15 amino acids. The CDR3 sequence is CASSELTSGSAEQFF. The CDR3 coding sequence is TGTGCCAGCAGTGAACTCACTAGCGGGAGCGCTGAGCAGTTCTTC.

The chain couples TRBV9 to TRBJ2-3; 8 bases agree with TRBD2. V was clipped by 0 bases and J by 5 bases; unmatched bases: 5. The CDR3 is 15 residues long. CDR1 is SGDLS and CDR2 is YYNGEE in the germline V gene. This CDR3 is CASSVGVAGLDTQYF. CDR3 DNA: TGTGCCAGCAGCGTAGGGGTAGCGGGACTAGATACGCAGTATTTT.

This sequence joins TRBV9 and TRBJ1-1; TRBD1 matches 8 bases. Trimming took 0 bases from V and 0 from J; bases not matched to a gene: 7. Germline V gene lookup returns CDR1 SGDLS and CDR2 YYNGEE. CDR3 size: 17 residues. The CDR3, as DNA: TGTGCCAGCAGCGTAGCCCCGGGACAGGTATTGAACACTGAAGCTTTCTTT. Translated, it gives CASSVAPGQVLNTEAFF.

The CDR3 sequence is CASSVGQGLYNEQFF. The CDR3 DNA is TGTGCCAGCAGCGTGGGACAGGGGCTTTACAATGAGCAGTTCTTC. The chain is built from TRBV7-3 and TRBJ2-1; 10 positions match TRBD1. V was pared by 5 bases and J by 4 bases, with 5 bases of the junction left unmatched. Per the germline V gene, CDR1 is SGHTA and CDR2 is FQGTGA. CDR3 length: 15 amino acids.

V usage is TRBV5-4 and J usage is TRBJ2-2, with 13 bases aligning to TRBD2. V lost 0 bases and J lost 4; bases outside the gene matches: 3. Germline lookup yields CDR1 SGHNT and CDR2 YYREEE (reference sequence). The CDR3 covers 17 residues. CDR3 sequence: CASSLGTSGSVTGELFF. DNA for the CDR3: TGTGCCAGCAGCTTGGGGACTAGCGGGAGCGTCACCGGGGAGCTGTTTTTT.